This T cell receptor beta chain was observed in a study of blood T cell repertoires in COVID-19. In the study overall: Researchers got acute and convalescent COVID-19 samples from the United States, Italy and Spain. PBMCs, B-cell-depleted T cells, or T cells were the source of the cDNA or gDNA that made up the material.

TCRdb's copy holds only in-frame clones and misses some; the assay was immunoSEQ multiplex PCR. The sample holds about 400,000 clones, 75% to 90% seen once. Trimming pared 5 bases from V and 7 bases from J, leaving 14 bases between. Germline assignment: CDR1 KGHSH and CDR2 LQKENI. This CDR3 is 14 amino acids long. The chain couples TRBV18 to TRBJ1-4; maybe TRBD1 (6 bases). The sequence came from a woman in her 30s with active or convalescent COVID-19. Sequenced sample: peripheral blood. CDR3 sequence: CASSGNTGIEKLFF. The CDR3 nucleotides read TGTGCCAGCTCAGGGAATACAGGGATTGAAAAACTGTTTTTT.